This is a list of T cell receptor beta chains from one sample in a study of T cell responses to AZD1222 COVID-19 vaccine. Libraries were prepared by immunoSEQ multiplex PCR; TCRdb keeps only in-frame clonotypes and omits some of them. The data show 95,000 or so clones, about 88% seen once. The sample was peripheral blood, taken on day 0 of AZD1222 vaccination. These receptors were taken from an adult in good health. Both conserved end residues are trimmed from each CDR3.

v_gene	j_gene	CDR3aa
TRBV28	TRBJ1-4	ASSFGRLELF
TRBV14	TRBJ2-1	ASSQVGAPIEQF
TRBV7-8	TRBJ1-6	ASSATQGPSSPLH
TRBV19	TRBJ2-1	ASSIGGGPNYNEQF
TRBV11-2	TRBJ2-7	ASSLDFLGQLYEQY
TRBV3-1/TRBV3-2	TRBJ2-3	ASSQDWTSGGMSVWLDTQY
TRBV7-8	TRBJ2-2	ASRRVLNTGELF
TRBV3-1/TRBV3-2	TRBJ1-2	ASSRDRRGYT
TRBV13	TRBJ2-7	ASSLGTLDSSYEQY
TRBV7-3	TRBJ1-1	ASSLKPGQTEAF
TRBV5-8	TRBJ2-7	ASSWGQNYEQY
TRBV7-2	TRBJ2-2	ASSGRTATGELF
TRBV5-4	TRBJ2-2	ASSLGRVPGELF
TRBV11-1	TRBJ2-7	ASSLGDSTYEQY
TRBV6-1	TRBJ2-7	ASSETWVPTYEQY
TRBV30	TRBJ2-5	AWSGGYQETQY
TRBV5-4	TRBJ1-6	ASSGQAFNSPLH
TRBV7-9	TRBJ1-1	ASSLASGTEAF
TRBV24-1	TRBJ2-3	ATSGQNRSTDTQY
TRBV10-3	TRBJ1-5	AISYTENQPQH
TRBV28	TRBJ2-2	ASSLLPRGTRKTGELF
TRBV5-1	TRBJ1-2	ASSLALTDNYGYT
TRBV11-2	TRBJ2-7	ASSLHGSSYEQY
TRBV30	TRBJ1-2	AWSARTGPSYGYT
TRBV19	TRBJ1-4	ASSIPQGANEKLF
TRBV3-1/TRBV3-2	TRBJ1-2	ASSAQGASVYGYT
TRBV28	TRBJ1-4	ASRGGPRLSEKLF
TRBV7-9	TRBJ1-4	ASSAGTGSTNEKLF
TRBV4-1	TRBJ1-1	ASSHGGGSNTEAF
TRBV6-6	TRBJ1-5	ASSLRQNQPQH
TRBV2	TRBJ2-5	ASREGGRETQY
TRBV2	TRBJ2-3	ASSPGAAYYTDTQY
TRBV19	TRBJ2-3	ASSRDFATSTDTQY
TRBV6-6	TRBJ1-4	ASSYSIPAGGEKLF